A selection of T cell receptor beta chains follows, all from one sample in a study of cytotoxic CD8 clonotypes in ibrutinib-treated CLL. Libraries were prepared by immunoSEQ multiplex PCR; TCRdb keeps only in-frame clonotypes and omits some of them. In the table there are roughly 250,000 clones, 60% to 75% of which are singletons. Sequences were derived from PBMCs, sampled after 24 months of ibrutinib treatment. The origin of the receptors is a human donor with chronic lymphocytic leukemia. Each CDR3 is given with its conserved first and last residue. A D gene is named only where the DNA matches it firmly. Size is stated for part of the rows, as once, few or many counts, or as a class when the clone is expanded.

j_gene: TRBJ1-1
abundance: -
v_gene: TRBV11-2
d_gene: -
CDR3aa: CASSPQGGSAFF
CDR3nt: TGTGCCAGCAGCCCACAGGGAGGGAGCGCTTTCTTT

j_gene: TRBJ2-5
abundance: once
v_gene: TRBV9
d_gene: -
CDR3aa: CASSPGVAFQETQYF
CDR3nt: TGTGCCAGCAGCCCAGGGGTGGCGTTCCAAGAGACCCAGTACTTC

j_gene: TRBJ2-6
abundance: -
v_gene: TRBV27
d_gene: -
CDR3aa: CASSYKPSGIGANVLTF
CDR3nt: TGTGCCAGCAGTTACAAACCCTCAGGGATCGGGGCCAACGTCCTGACTTTC

j_gene: TRBJ2-7
abundance: few
v_gene: TRBV29-1
d_gene: -
CDR3aa: CSVATQGLNPYEQYF
CDR3nt: TGCAGCGTTGCAACCCAGGGACTCAATCCCTACGAGCAGTACTTC

j_gene: TRBJ1-2
abundance: -
v_gene: TRBV29-1
d_gene: -
CDR3aa: CSVQRNYGYTF
CDR3nt: TGCAGCGTCCAGAGGAACTATGGCTACACCTTC

j_gene: TRBJ2-1
abundance: -
v_gene: TRBV20-1
d_gene: -
CDR3aa: CSFNEQFF
CDR3nt: TGCAGTTTCAATGAGCAGTTCTTC

j_gene: TRBJ1-4
abundance: -
v_gene: TRBV28
d_gene: -
CDR3aa: CASSSYRVPQGLFF
CDR3nt: TGTGCCAGCAGTTCGTACAGGGTCCCCCAAGGACTGTTTTTT

j_gene: TRBJ2-7
abundance: -
v_gene: TRBV9
d_gene: -
CDR3aa: CASSAEPSPSYEQYF
CDR3nt: TGTGCCAGCAGCGCCGAGCCCTCACCCTCCTACGAGCAGTACTTC

j_gene: TRBJ2-6
abundance: -
v_gene: TRBV19
d_gene: TRBD1
CDR3aa: CASSAHPAPGTGGSGANVLTF
CDR3nt: TGTGCCAGTAGTGCGCACCCCGCCCCTGGGACAGGAGGTTCTGGGGCCAACGTCCTGACTTTC

j_gene: TRBJ1-1
abundance: few
v_gene: TRBV28
d_gene: -
CDR3aa: CASSSGWTEAFF
CDR3nt: TGTGCCAGCAGTTCTGGGTGGACTGAAGCTTTCTTT